This is a list of T cell receptor beta chains from one sample in a study of shared clonotypes between healthy human individuals. Assay used: immunoSEQ multiplex PCR; TCRdb lists only in-frame clones, some missing. Of fewer than 800,000 clones detected, roughly nine tenths appear once; the ten largest clones hold about 24%. Sequencing was performed on naive CD8+ T cells sorted from blood. These TCRs come from a man aged 30-40 years in good health. Each CDR3 is given with its conserved first and last residue. The D gene is left open where the match is weak. Size tells how often a clone was seen (once, few, many) or the class of an expanded clone, and some rows leave it out.

CDR3 | DNA | J | D | size | V
CASSLGDSQYEQYF | TGTGCCAGCAGCTTGGGGGACAGTCAATACGAGCAGTACTTC | TRBJ2-7 | TRBD1 | - | TRBV13
CASSLLRGVSYEQYF | TGTGCCAGCAGCTTATTGAGGGGGGTCTCCTACGAGCAGTACTTC | TRBJ2-7 | - | - | TRBV7-2
CASRKRGWDEQYF | TGTGCCAGCAGAAAAAGGGGATGGGACGAGCAGTACTTC | TRBJ2-7 | - | - | TRBV14
CASSSTGDYGYTF | TGTGCCAGCAGCTCGACAGGAGACTATGGCTACACCTTC | TRBJ1-2 | - | - | TRBV7-9
CASSQLAPLDEQYF | TGCGCCAGCAGCCAATTAGCCCCGCTGGACGAGCAGTACTTC | TRBJ2-7 | - | few | TRBV4-1
CSATTGEKLFF | TGCAGCGCTACAACAGGGGAAAAACTGTTTTTT | TRBJ1-4 | - | - | TRBV29-1
CASSLGSSSGNTIYF | TGTGCCAGCAGCTTAGGGTCGAGCTCTGGAAACACCATATATTTT | TRBJ1-3 | - | - | TRBV28
CASSEHTSGRIEYEQYF | TGTGCCAGCAGTGAACATACTAGCGGGAGAATCGAGTACGAGCAGTACTTC | TRBJ2-7 | TRBD2 | - | TRBV6-4
CATSRDRGDNYGYTF | TGTGCCACCAGCAGAGATCGCGGGGATAACTATGGCTACACCTTC | TRBJ1-2 | - | - | TRBV15
CASSPGRTDTQYF | TGTGCCAGCTCACCCGGACGCACAGATACGCAGTATTTT | TRBJ2-3 | - | - | TRBV18
CASSLVLGSTEAFF | TGTGCCAGCAGCTTAGTTCTAGGGAGCACTGAAGCTTTCTTT | TRBJ1-1 | - | - | TRBV7-9
CASSPRAGEQETQYF | TGTGCCAGCAGCCCAAGAGCGGGAGAGCAAGAGACCCAGTACTTC | TRBJ2-5 | TRBD2 | - | TRBV6-5
CASSLKTTQETQYF | TGTGCCAGCAGCCTAAAGACAACCCAAGAGACCCAGTACTTC | TRBJ2-5 | - | - | TRBV7-9
CASSPGSGRKSYEQYF | TGTGCCAGCAGCCCGGGAAGCGGGAGAAAATCCTACGAGCAGTACTTC | TRBJ2-7 | TRBD2 | - | TRBV7-9
CASSFILGGTEAFF | TGTGCCAGCAGCTTTATCCTCGGTGGCACTGAAGCTTTCTTT | TRBJ1-1 | - | - | TRBV5-4
CASSDYTGDGYTF | TGTGCCAGCAGCGACTACACAGGGGACGGCTACACCTTC | TRBJ1-2 | TRBD1 | - | TRBV28
CASRPTGMTYEQYF | TGCGCCAGCAGGCCGACAGGTATGACCTACGAGCAGTACTTC | TRBJ2-7 | - | - | TRBV5-1
CASSAGTATYEQYF | TGTGCCAGCAGCGCCGGGACTGCCACCTACGAGCAGTACTTC | TRBJ2-7 | - | - | TRBV7-9
CASSPTTGPNSYEQYF | TGTGCCAGCAGCCCAACGACAGGGCCAAACTCCTACGAGCAGTACTTC | TRBJ2-7 | TRBD1 | - | TRBV14
CASSSTISGKNNEQFF | TGCGCCAGCAGCTCAACGATTAGCGGGAAGAACAATGAGCAGTTCTTC | TRBJ2-1 | TRBD2 | - | TRBV5-1
CASSFSYEQFF | TGTGCCAGCAGTTTTAGTTATGAGCAGTTCTTC | TRBJ2-1 | - | - | TRBV27
CAISESTGTYEQYF | TGTGCCATCAGTGAGTCGACGGGTACCTACGAGCAGTACTTC | TRBJ2-7 | - | - | TRBV10-3
CASSLGRLTYEQYF | TGTGCCAGCAGTTTAGGACGGCTTACCTACGAGCAGTACTTC | TRBJ2-7 | - | once | TRBV27
CASSEAVTGNYGYTF | TGTGCCAGCAGTGAAGCGGTGACAGGGAACTATGGCTACACCTTC | TRBJ1-2 | TRBD1 | - | TRBV2
CASSLGTGGGNTIYF | TGTGCCAGCAGCTTGGGGACAGGGGGTGGAAACACCATATATTTT | TRBJ1-3 | TRBD1 | - | TRBV5-4
CASSSGLALYNEQFF | TGTGCCAGCAGCTCGGGACTAGCCCTATACAATGAGCAGTTCTTC | TRBJ2-1 | TRBD2 | - | TRBV7-6
CAWSLLTSSYNEQFF | TGTGCCTGGAGTTTGCTTACAAGCTCCTACAATGAGCAGTTCTTC | TRBJ2-1 | - | - | TRBV30
CASSSLSLGHNEQFF | TGTGCCAGCAGCTCCCTAAGCCTCGGGCACAATGAGCAGTTCTTC | TRBJ2-1 | - | - | TRBV7-2
CASSLESERNEKLFF | TGTGCCAGCAGCTTAGAGTCAGAAAGAAATGAAAAACTGTTTTTT | TRBJ1-4 | - | - | TRBV7-9
CASSDLDRGRDEQYF | TGTGCCAGCAGCGACCTGGACAGGGGGCGCGACGAGCAGTACTTC | TRBJ2-7 | TRBD1 | few | TRBV14
CASSVRGTSRANEQFF | TGTGCCAGCAGCGTAAGAGGGACTAGCAGGGCCAATGAGCAGTTCTTC | TRBJ2-1 | TRBD2 | - | TRBV7-9
CASSRDRDSGNTIYF | TGTGCCAGCAGCCGCGACAGAGACTCTGGAAACACCATATATTTT | TRBJ1-3 | - | - | TRBV11-3
CASSLEQVGTDTQYF | TGTGCCAGCAGCTTGGAGCAGGTCGGCACAGATACGCAGTATTTT | TRBJ2-3 | - | once | TRBV5-4
CSVDWGVRSEAFF | TGCAGCGTTGATTGGGGGGTTAGGTCTGAAGCTTTCTTT | TRBJ1-1 | - | - | TRBV29-1
CASTQDSGDYNEQFF | TGTGCCAGCACCCAGGATAGCGGAGACTACAATGAGCAGTTCTTC | TRBJ2-1 | - | once | TRBV6-6
CASSYAGKGEAFF | TGTGCCAGCAGCTATGCGGGGAAGGGTGAAGCTTTCTTT | TRBJ1-1 | - | - | TRBV7-2
CATSSPQGLGELFF | TGTGCCACCAGCAGTCCCCAGGGTTTAGGGGAGCTGTTTTTT | TRBJ2-2 | - | - | TRBV15
CASSEGGSIGDTQYF | TGTGCCAGCAGCGAAGGCGGGAGTATCGGCGATACGCAGTATTTT | TRBJ2-3 | TRBD2 | many | TRBV9
CASSQVPGGELFF | TGCGCCAGCAGCCAAGTACCGGGCGGGGAGCTGTTTTTT | TRBJ2-2 | - | - | TRBV4-1